This record looks at one TCR beta chain sequence and its context. The method was immunoSEQ multiplex PCR; TCRdb's version includes in-frame clones alone and lacks a portion of them. The sample shows some 86,000 clones, about nine tenths of them seen only once. The length of the CDR3 is 13 residues. The V and J ends lost 3 bases and 4 bases respectively, with 9 bases between them. CDR1 and CDR2 (germline): MNHNS, SASEGT. This sample was taken from a study of T cell responses to AZD1222 COVID-19 vaccine. The V call is TRBV6-1, the J call TRBJ1-2; the D gene is possibly TRBD1 (6 bases). This sequence was found in an adult who received the AZD1222 COVID-19 vaccine. The sample was peripheral blood, taken 28 days after the second AZD1222 dose. The CDR3 reads CASSETGTYGYTF. In DNA, the CDR3 is TGTGCCAGCAGTGAGACAGGTACCTATGGCTACACCTTC.